Given below is one T cell receptor (beta chain) in context. This sample was included in a study of cytomegalovirus exposure and HLA in healthy donors. From germline, CDR1 is SGHTA and CDR2 FQGNSA. CDR3 length: 17 residues. V trimming: 6 bases; J trimming: 7 bases; junction bases outside the gene matches: 17. PCR amplification relied on 60 Vbeta primers (plus 13 Jbeta primers). TCRdb keeps only in-frame clones here, not all; method: immunoSEQ multiplex PCR. The sample holds approximately 130,000 clones; 80% to 90% are singletons and the top ten take less than 3.5%. Sequencing was performed on PBMCs. The receptor comes from a man aged 50 to 60 in good health and CMV-seronegative. The rearrangement links TRBV7-2 to TRBJ2-4, with 8 bases lining up with TRBD2. CDR3 amino acids: CASSPGGSLPVQNIQYF. CDR3 sequence (DNA): TGTGCCAGCAGTCCGGGGGGGAGCCTGCCCGTACAGAACATTCAGTACTTC.